This entry lists 28 T cell receptor beta chains sequenced from one sample in a study of cytotoxic CD8 clonotypes in ibrutinib-treated CLL. Clones were sequenced by immunoSEQ multiplex PCR, and TCRdb holds only the in-frame ones, with some missing. The profile covers about 50,000 clones, with about three fifths appearing a single time and approximately 30% taken by the ten largest. The material sequenced was PBMCs, taken after 24 months of ibrutinib treatment. The receptors were sampled from a human donor with chronic lymphocytic leukemia.

This chain links TRBV4-1 with TRBJ1-6; maybe TRBD1 (6 bases). The ends were cut back, 6 bases at V and 6 bases at J, with 21 bases in the middle. The germline V gene encodes CDR1 MGHRA and CDR2 YSYEKL. CDR3 length equals 17 residues. The CDR3 is CASSVEGGTRGNSPLHF. The CDR3 DNA is TGCGCCAGCAGTGTAGAGGGGGGCACGCGGGGTAATTCACCCCTCCACTTT.

J is TRBJ2-7 and V is TRBV5-1, with D tentatively TRBD1 (6 bases). Germline loops: CDR1 SGHRS, CDR2 YFSETQ. The CDR3 totals 15 residues. Trimming left V 0 bases short and J 2 bases short, with 12 bases between. CDR3 loop: CASSLATGQAYEQYF. The CDR3, as DNA: TGCGCCAGCAGCTTGGCCACGGGACAAGCCTACGAGCAGTACTTC.

V usage is TRBV11-2 and J usage is TRBJ1-6; 8 positions match TRBD1. Losses at the gene ends were 5 bases for V and 5 bases for J; bases not matched to a gene: 5. Germline V gives CDR1 SGHAT, CDR2 FQNNGV. The CDR3 is 15 residues long. The CDR3 is CASSPAGQDNSPLHF. The DNA of the CDR3 is TGTGCCAGCAGCCCCGCGGGACAGGATAATTCACCCCTCCACTTT.

The chain uses TRBV6-1 and TRBJ1-3; D not certain. In germline, CDR1 is MNHNS, CDR2 SASEGT. V was trimmed by 8 bases and J by 0 bases, leaving 11 bases between them. This CDR3 contains 14 residues. The CDR3 DNA reads as TGTGCCAGCGCGGACGGGAGCTCTGGAAACACCATATATTTT. Encoded protein: CASADGSSGNTIYF.

The V and J genes are TRBV7-8 and TRBJ2-7, with a weak D call TRBD1 (5 bases). V was shortened by 1 base and J by 3 bases, with 16 bases between the two germline ends. This CDR3 has 16 residues. The germline gives CDR1 SGHVS, CDR2 FQNEAQ. DNA of the CDR3: TGTGCCAGCAGCTTAGGGAGTAGGGGTCCCCACTACGAGCAGTACTTC. Translating it yields CASSLGSRGPHYEQYF.

With respect to this clone: A junction end diverges from the germline sequence, so it may reflect a read error. The identical CDR3 is also encoded by other nucleotide sequences in the sample. The CDR3 sequence is CASSYSTLATEAFF. The CDR3 DNA sequence: TGTGCCAGCAGCTACTCGACACTGGCCACTGAAGCTTTCTTT. V and J are TRBV6-5 and TRBJ1-1; D gene uncertain. The length of the CDR3 is 14 residues. CDR1 MNHEY and CDR2 SVGAGI come from the germline V gene.

The V call is TRBV14, the J call TRBJ2-5; D unclear. CDR3 size: 16 residues. Trimming shortened V by 0 bases and J by 5 bases, and 16 bases separated the two germline ends. Germline V CDR1 and CDR2: SGHDN, FVKESK. CDR3 bases: TGTGCCAGCAGCCAAGATTTCGCCCTGGGTGGGGAGACCCAGTACTTC. It yields the protein CASSQDFALGGETQYF.

This clone has only one observation. This rearrangement joins TRBV7-9 to TRBJ2-3, with D possibly being TRBD1 (5 bases). The CDR3 runs 16 residues. The V end lost 1 base, the J end lost 0 bases, and 11 bases lay between the germline ends. Germline CDR1 SEHNR, CDR2 FQNEAQ (reference sequence). The CDR3 sequence: CASSLGQFPSTDTQYF. The CDR3 DNA reads TGTGCCAGCAGCTTAGGACAGTTCCCTAGCACAGATACGCAGTATTTT.

This clone occurred a few times. The V gene is TRBV27, the J gene TRBJ1-2; D gene ambiguous. CDR1 is MNHEY and CDR2 is SMNVEV in the germline V gene (reference sequence). Deletions cut 4 bases from V and 5 bases from J, with 11 bases between. The CDR3 has 13 amino acids. The CDR3 spells CASSSHPRYGYTF. CDR3 DNA sequence: TGTGCCAGCAGTTCCCACCCTAGGTATGGCTACACCTTC.

CDR3 bases: TGTGCCAGCAGCCCCACCACGGAAACACATTCAGACATTCAGTACTTC. Amino acid sequence: CASSPTTETHSDIQYF. The rearrangement joins TRBV4-2 to TRBJ2-4; D uncertain. Germline assignment: CDR1 LGHNA and CDR2 YNFKEQ. Trimming pared 4 bases from V and 8 bases from J, leaving 21 bases between. The CDR3 has 16 residues.

The chain combines TRBV27 with TRBJ1-3; D unclear. Germline CDR1 is MNHEY and CDR2 is SMNVEV (reference sequence). V lost 9 bases, J lost 0 bases, and 6 bases lay in between. The CDR3 runs 12 residues. Here the CDR3 reads CASGYSGNTIYF. CDR3 DNA sequence: TGTGCCAGTGGATACTCTGGAAACACCATATATTTT.

The chain uses TRBV10-2 and TRBJ1-2; D ambiguous. Trimming took off 5 bases at V and 4 bases at J, with 11 bases between the two ends. Germline V CDR1 and CDR2: WSHSY, SAAADI. This CDR3 spans 13 amino acids. CDR3 residues: CASSPSPLYGYTF. The CDR3 coding sequence is TGCGCCAGCAGTCCGTCGCCACTCTATGGCTACACCTTC.

V is TRBV7-6 and J is TRBJ1-1; a weak D match, TRBD1 (5 bases). The CDR3 runs to 15 residues. Germline V gene data show CDR1 as SGHVS and CDR2 as FNYEAQ. Trimming shortened V by 5 bases and J by 1 base, and 14 bases separated the two germline ends. The chain's CDR3 is CASSPGVGRNTEAFF. The CDR3 nucleotides read TGTGCCAGCAGCCCGGGTGTGGGGCGGAACACTGAAGCTTTCTTT.

This clone was recorded a few times. This chain uses TRBV19 with TRBJ1-4, with unresolved D. In germline, CDR1 is LNHDA, CDR2 SQIVND (reference sequence). The CDR3 covers 15 residues. The V end lost 3 bases, the J end lost 11 bases, and 19 bases lay between the germline ends. This CDR3 is CASSMVLVRDTKLFF. CDR3 DNA: TGTGCCAGTAGTATGGTTTTGGTGCGGGATACTAAACTGTTTTTT.

The chain uses TRBV6-5 and TRBJ1-1, with D possibly matching TRBD1 (5 bases). Germline CDR1 MNHEY, CDR2 SVGAGI. This CDR3 contains 16 residues. V lost 2 bases and J lost 5, with 18 bases in between. The CDR3 here is CASSYGFGKGRTEAFF. The CDR3 DNA reads TGTGCCAGCAGTTACGGGTTCGGAAAGGGGAGGACTGAAGCTTTCTTT.

This clone was seen a few times. V usage is TRBV10-3 and J usage is TRBJ1-3; unclear D gene. V shed 11 bases and J shed 0 bases, with 14 bases lying between them. The CDR3 length is 14 residues. Germline CDR1 reads ENHRY; CDR2 reads SYGVKD. CDR3 DNA: TGTGCCGCATCAGAGATGAGCTCTGGAAACACCATATATTTT. As protein: CAASEMSSGNTIYF.

The genes are TRBV5-1 and TRBJ2-2; D ambiguous. CDR1 is SGHRS, CDR2 YFSETQ, per germline. The ends were cut back, 0 bases at V and 4 bases at J, with 16 bases in the middle. CDR3 length equals 17 residues. The DNA for the CDR3 is TGCGCCAGCAGCTTGGTTTTGTGGGATTTGGGCACCGGGGAGCTGTTTTTT. Translating gives CASSLVLWDLGTGELFF.

This clone was observed a single time. Other nucleotide sequences from this sample produce the same CDR3. V is TRBV6-5 and J is TRBJ1-5; 9 nucleotides line up with TRBD1. CDR3 length equals 13 residues. CDR1 MNHEY and CDR2 SVGAGI come from the germline V gene. J was trimmed by 6 bases and V by 8 bases; bases with no gene match: 5. The CDR3 here is CASAGTGFQPQHF. In nucleotides, the CDR3 is TGTGCCAGCGCCGGGACAGGGTTTCAGCCCCAGCATTTT.

V gene TRBV10-3 combines with J gene TRBJ1-2; D remains ambiguous. The germline V gene encodes CDR1 ENHRY and CDR2 SYGVKD. Between the trimmed V and J ends, which lost 2 bases and 7 bases, there was a span of 8 bases. The CDR3 runs 12 residues. CDR3 amino acids: CAISEPEGGYTF. CDR3 nucleotides: TGTGCCATCAGTGAGCCGGAGGGTGGCTACACCTTC.

The chain recombines TRBV10-2 with TRBJ1-2, with D hard to call. Germline CDR1 reads WSHSY; CDR2 reads SAAADI. Between the trimmed V and J ends, which lost 8 bases and 2 bases, there was a span of 18 bases. There are 15 residues in the CDR3. CDR3 region: CASRRVESSNYGYTF. As DNA, the CDR3 is TGCGCCAGCCGGCGGGTGGAGAGCTCCAACTATGGCTACACCTTC.

The V gene is TRBV16, the J gene TRBJ1-6, with TRBD1 identical over 8 bases. Germline trimming cut 0 bases from V and 7 bases from J; bases unmatched to any gene: 5. The germline V gene has CDR1 KGHSY and CDR2 FQNENV. This CDR3 spans 16 amino acids. For the CDR3, the DNA is TGTGCCAGCAGCCAATCGCCGGACAGGGTGAATTCACCCCTCCACTTT. It yields the protein CASSQSPDRVNSPLHF.

This clone has a handful of counts. CDR3 in amino acids: CASSLWETDTQYF. Here the CDR3 DNA reads TGTGCCAGCAGTTTATGGGAAACAGATACGCAGTATTTT. The J gene is TRBJ2-3, the V gene TRBV27; D unclear. V was pared by 1 base and J by 3 bases, with 5 bases between. The CDR3 is 13 amino acids. Germline V gene data show CDR1 as MNHEY and CDR2 as SMNVEV (reference sequence).

V usage is TRBV5-1 and J usage is TRBJ2-7; 14 nucleotides agree with TRBD2. V lost 2 bases to trimming and J lost 5 bases; unmatched junction nucleotides: 6. CDR1 and CDR2 from the germline V gene are SGHRS and YFSETQ. The CDR3 runs to 16 residues. The CDR3 reads CASSFDGTSGGNEQYF. The CDR3 DNA sequence: TGCGCCAGCAGCTTCGATGGGACTAGCGGGGGAAACGAGCAGTACTTC.

V and J are TRBV19 and TRBJ2-1; D not certain. CDR3 length equals 11 residues. Trimming took off 9 bases at V and 4 bases at J, with 7 bases between the two ends. Germline values: CDR1 LNHDA, CDR2 SQIVND (reference sequence). DNA of the CDR3: TGTGCCAGCCAGAGGTACAATGAGCAGTTCTTC. This sequence encodes CASQRYNEQFF.

The rearrangement joins TRBV10-1 to TRBJ1-2, with D perhaps matching TRBD1 (6 bases). This CDR3 is built from 13 residues. The V gene's germline CDR1 is WNHNN and CDR2 SYGVQD (reference sequence). Trimming pared 6 bases from V and 4 bases from J, leaving 12 bases between. The CDR3 DNA is TGCGCCAGCAGCCCGGACAGCCCCTATGGCTACACCTTC. It codes for CASSPDSPYGYTF.

The gene calls are TRBV5-1 and TRBJ2-3; 16 bases are a match to TRBD2. The ends lost 3 bases at V and 5 bases at J; junction bases unmatched: 9. CDR3 size: 18 residues. CDR1 SGHRS and CDR2 YFSETQ come from the germline V gene. The chain's CDR3 is CASSWPGTSGGALDTQYF. For the CDR3, the DNA is TGCGCCAGCAGCTGGCCCGGGACTAGCGGGGGGGCCTTAGATACGCAGTATTTT.

This rearrangement joins TRBV13 to TRBJ2-7; 7 nucleotides match TRBD2. Germline V gene lookup returns CDR1 PRHDT and CDR2 FYEKMQ (reference sequence). CDR3 length equals 12 residues. V dropped 3 bases and J dropped 6; count of bases not matched to a gene: 2. CDR3 in DNA: TGTGCCAGCAGCTTTAGGGAGGGCGAGCAGTACTTC. Its translation: CASSFREGEQYF.

The chain has TRBV19 and TRBJ1-1; D remains ambiguous. V gave up 3 bases and J gave up 4 bases, with 12 bases separating them. The V gene's germline CDR1 is LNHDA and CDR2 SQIVND (reference sequence). The CDR3 sequence is 14 residues long. CDR3 amino acids: CASSMGRYFTEAFF. The CDR3 DNA sequence: TGTGCCAGTAGTATGGGCCGATACTTCACTGAAGCTTTCTTT. Looking up the rest from reference TRBV19 and TRBJ1-1 gives the full variable domain: DGGITQSPKYLFRKEGQNVTLSCEQNLNHDAMYWYRQDPGQGLRLIYYSQIVNDFQKGDIAEGYSVSREKKESFPLTVTSAQKNPTAFYLCASSMGRYFTEAFFGQGTRLTVV.